These 16 T cell receptor beta chains came from one sample sequenced in a study of a mutant IDH1 vaccine in newly diagnosed glioma. Which antigens these TCRs recognize remains unknown. TCRdb keeps only in-frame clones here, not all; method: immunoSEQ multiplex PCR. The table has about 44,000 clones, approximately 80% seen once. The time point was: week 35, safety follow-up. Alongside topical imiquimod, each dose of vaccine comprised 300 ug of mutant IDH1 20-mer peptide. This specimen consisted of PBMCs, obtained from a glioma patient whose treatment included an IDH1 peptide vaccine. Receptors originate from a woman aged 40 to 49 with glioma. Some clones in this sample may be carry-over from other donors' samples.

This chain connects TRBV7-8 to TRBJ2-3; D unclear. CDR3 length: 12 residues. Germline V lookup: CDR1 SGHVS, CDR2 FQNEAQ. V lost 1 base and J 10 bases, leaving 9 bases between the germline ends. CDR3 nucleotide sequence: TGTGCCAGCAGCTTAGTTCCCGGACCGCAGTATTTT. Protein: CASSLVPGPQYF. Full variable domain (missing parts from reference TRBV7-8 and TRBJ2-3): GAGVSQSPRYKVAKRGQDVALRCDPISGHVSLFWYQQALGQGPEFLTYFQNEAQLDKSGLPSDRFFAERPEGSVSTLKIQRTQQEDSAVYLCASSLVPGPQYFGPGTRLTVL.

This chain joins TRBV4-3 and TRBJ2-1; no definite D call. Germline V gene sequence: CDR1 LGHNA, CDR2 YSLEER. V dropped 0 bases and J dropped 8 bases, with 8 bases sitting between them. The CDR3 is 13 residues long. The CDR3 reads CASSQDRGDEQFF. The CDR3 DNA sequence: TGCGCCAGCAGCCAAGATCGAGGCGATGAGCAGTTCTTC.

The rearrangement uses TRBV4-1 and TRBJ1-1; D is uncertain. The V and J ends lost 0 bases and 3 bases respectively, with 14 bases between them. The CDR3 is 16 residues long. CDR1 MGHRA and CDR2 YSYEKL come from the germline V gene. The CDR3, as DNA: TGCGCCAGCAGCCAAGAGGGGAGTACACTTTACACTGAAGCTTTCTTT. As protein: CASSQEGSTLYTEAFF.

The chain employs TRBV7-9 and TRBJ1-1; no clear D gene. Trimming stripped 10 bases from V and 1 base from J, with 7 bases between. This CDR3 is built from 11 residues. The germline CDR1 and CDR2 sequences are SEHNR and FQNEAQ (reference sequence). This chain's CDR3 is CATTRNTEAFF. The CDR3 bases are TGTGCCACCACTAGGAACACTGAAGCTTTCTTT.

The J gene is TRBJ2-1, the V gene TRBV4-3, with 12 bases lining up with TRBD2. Losses at the gene ends were 1 base for V and 8 bases for J; bases not matched to a gene: 9. CDR3 length: 17 residues. The germline CDR1 and CDR2 sequences are LGHNA and YSLEER. Here the CDR3 DNA reads TGCGCCAGCAGCCAAGGTCCGACTAGCGGGAGAAACGATGAGCAGTTCTTC. This sequence encodes CASSQGPTSGRNDEQFF.

CDR3 region: CASSPPGSGTDTQYF. Written as DNA, the CDR3 is TGTGCCAGCAGCCCTCCGGGGAGCGGGACGGATACGCAGTATTTT. The chain uses TRBV7-9 and TRBJ2-3, with TRBD2 identical over 7 bases. The CDR3 consists of 15 residues. V shed 5 bases and J 6 bases; nucleotides not matched to a gene: 11. Germline loops: CDR1 SEHNR, CDR2 FQNEAQ (reference sequence).

V usage is TRBV5-6 and J usage is TRBJ1-2; D not resolved. The CDR3 has 11 amino acids. Germline CDR1 is SGHDT and CDR2 is YYEEEE. Trimming cost V 4 bases and J 7 bases, with 8 bases left between them. The CDR3 reads CASSVGSGYTF. CDR3 DNA: TGTGCCAGCAGCGTCGGCTCTGGCTACACCTTC.

This sequence joins TRBV13 and TRBJ1-4; D ambiguous. The CDR3 runs 12 residues. Germline CDR1 reads PRHDT; CDR2 reads FYEKMQ (reference sequence). V lost 3 bases and J lost 7, with 6 bases in between. DNA of the CDR3: TGTGCCAGCAGCTTGAGGGTTGAAAAACTGTTTTTT. It yields the protein CASSLRVEKLFF.

The chain carries TRBV9 and TRBJ2-6; TRBD2 might be the D (5 bases). Trimming pared 0 bases from V and 0 bases from J, leaving 19 bases between. The CDR3 spans 20 residues. Germline lookup yields CDR1 SGDLS and CDR2 YYNGEE. For the CDR3, the DNA is TGTGCCAGCAGCGTAGACCGGAGGCCGGGCCCCCTCTCTGGGGCCAACGTCCTGACTTTC. It is translated as CASSVDRRPGPLSGANVLTF.

The rearrangement uses TRBV10-2 and TRBJ2-7; 12 nucleotides agree with TRBD2. The V and J ends lost 6 bases and 7 bases, in that order; junction bases with no gene match: 10. Germline CDR1 and CDR2: WSHSY and SAAADI. The CDR3 loop spans 15 amino acids. CDR3 loop: CASRTSGGPPGEQYF. The CDR3 region has the DNA TGCGCCAGCAGGACTAGCGGGGGCCCACCGGGAGAGCAGTACTTC.

This chain joins TRBV28 and TRBJ1-5, with D perhaps TRBD1 (5 bases). The CDR3 covers 14 residues. Germline CDR1 reads MDHEN; CDR2 reads SYDVKM. With 6 bases removed from V and 4 bases from J, the gap between germline ends came to 13 bases. The DNA of the CDR3 is TGTGCCAGCAGGCCGGAGGGACCGAATCAGCCCCAGCATTTT. This codes for CASRPEGPNQPQHF.

The gene calls are TRBV4-2 and TRBJ2-7; D might be TRBD1 (5 bases). Trimming pared 3 bases from V and 4 bases from J, leaving 7 bases between. In germline, CDR1 is LGHNA, CDR2 YNFKEQ. This CDR3 is 12 amino acids long. CDR3 amino acids: CASSHDSYEQYF. DNA of the CDR3: TGTGCCAGCAGCCATGACAGTTACGAGCAGTACTTC.

In regard to this clone: Other DNA sequences in this specimen translate into the identical CDR3. This rearrangement joins TRBV5-6 to TRBJ2-7; 11 bases line up with TRBD1. The CDR3 consists of 14 residues. Germline V gene lookup returns CDR1 SGHDT and CDR2 YYEEEE. V lost 2 bases, J lost 4 bases, and 2 bases stayed unmatched. CDR3 bases: TGTGCCAGCAGCTTAGGACAGGGGGCATACGAGCAGTACTTC. This codes for CASSLGQGAYEQYF.

The chain employs TRBV6-1 and TRBJ2-3, with a tentative D call TRBD2 (5 bases). The ends were cut back, 7 bases at V and 1 base at J, with 6 bases in the middle. Germline CDR1 and CDR2: MNHNS and SASEGT. This CDR3 comprises 12 residues. The CDR3 DNA is TGTGCCAGCATGGGAGGCACAGATACGCAGTATTTT. Its translation: CASMGGTDTQYF.

The chain employs TRBV10-3 and TRBJ2-1, with no clear D. Germline lookup yields CDR1 ENHRY and CDR2 SYGVKD. Deletions cut 10 bases from V and 7 bases from J, with 17 bases between. The CDR3 covers 13 residues. CDR3 sequence (DNA): TGTGCCACCCAGCGCGATCCACCAAATGAGCAGTTCTTC. Protein sequence: CATQRDPPNEQFF.

This clone was picked up a small number of times. J is TRBJ2-5 and V is TRBV4-1; D gene uncertain. The length of the CDR3 is 17 residues. Trimming removed 1 base from V and 3 bases from J, with 18 bases in between. Per the germline V gene, CDR1 is MGHRA and CDR2 is YSYEKL. CDR3 loop: CASSQGWLQKFEETQYF. The CDR3 DNA is TGCGCCAGCAGCCAAGGTTGGCTCCAGAAATTCGAAGAGACCCAGTACTTC.